This entry concerns a single T cell receptor beta chain. This clonotype came up a few times. Its antigen specificity is not known. No per-base quality is available; no much larger clone lies one base away. The data were taken from a study of regulatory T cells in long-lasting Graves disease (dated by TCRdb to 2020 to 2023). With respect to the entire study: In the newly diagnosed Graves' disease group, patients had been taking antithyroid drugs for less than 3 months. This study used TCR sequencing and RNA sequencing of peripheral blood to compare persistent Graves' disease patients against newly diagnosed Graves' disease patients. The study was conducted in China and was registered as a clinical trial. A total of around 35 samples were covered by TCR sequencing, comprising some 13 persistent and roughly 20 newly diagnosed Graves' disease patients.

The sample's time point label is to be understood as: newly diagnosed GD, antithyroid drugs for less than 3 months. For both TCR sequencing and RNA sequencing, RNA was extracted from PBMCs in TRIzol. The diagnosis of Graves' disease followed American Thyroid Association guidelines. Recruitment of patients was carried out at an endocrinology department in Xi'an, China. From each patient, approximately 9.9 milliliters of peripheral blood was collected into an EDTA anticoagulant tube. PBMCs were isolated by Ficoll Paque Plus density gradient separation without further T cell sorting. RNA quality was checked with an Agilent 2100 Bioanalyzer and agarose gel, and concentration with a NanoDrop 2000. The library was generated by multiplex PCR. Sequenced using an Illumina HiSeq 4000. TCR beta libraries were built with iRepertoire HTBI primers and Arm-PCR amplification of CDR3 regions. Before sequencing, the PCR products went through gel purification. As for the original processing: Across samples, roughly 60 TRBV and 13 to 15 TRBJ segments were identified and used for gene usage analysis of CDR3 amino acid clonotypes. COPE and FqMerger were used to merge the filtered high-quality paired reads into contigs. BLAST was used to align contigs to IMGT TRBV, TRBD and TRBJ reference genes, and CDR3 was defined according to IMGT. Clonotypes above 0.1% frequency were classified as highly expanded clones. Shannon entropy was used to measure repertoire diversity, and the Gini coefficient was used to measure V-J evenness. Clonotypes shared by more than one individual were considered public. TCRdb passed the public sequencing reads through fastp at Q25 and MiXCR, retaining productive beta sequences. Each entry merges the rows of one CDR3 protein and shows their most common DNA and genes. TCRdb's processing, not the study's, gives the V and J calls here. The sample table records 550,000 or so distinct CDR3 sequences; about 11% of these occur just once. The ten most abundant clones make up approximately 9% of the sample.

Beyond this particular receptor, the publication reports: Lower TCR Shannon entropy and fewer highly expanded clones were observed in persistent Graves' disease patients than in newly diagnosed patients, which suggested clonal expansion. Sequencing and analysis were restricted to the TCR beta chain. Patients with persistent disease shared more public clonotypes (approximately 2,500) than newly diagnosed patients did (approximately 990). The authors acknowledged the small sample size as a limitation that may reduce accuracy. Because the primary lesion, thyroid tissue, could not be accessed, the study looked at peripheral blood alone.

The same data also went into a second study, on T cells in Graves' hyperthyroidism and ophthalmopathy. Drawing on the second study: Stable Graves' hyperthyroidism was defined as no progression to ophthalmopathy during 18 months of follow-up. Hyperthyroidism patients were aged 18 to 65 years and newly diagnosed, with disease duration of less than 2 months. Patients with uncontrolled infections, other autoimmune diseases, pregnancy or lactation were excluded. Clinical symptoms, serum thyroxine and TRAb, thyroid ultrasound, and orbital computed tomography formed the basis for the diagnoses. The first round of RT-PCR for the TCR CDR3 was performed with the HTBI primer set and the Qiagen OneStep RT-PCR kit. Most expanded thyroid clonotypes (frequency above 0.001) were also found in blood, which suggests that blood repertoires may mirror thyroid immune responses. A 13 V-J signature model separated ophthalmopathy from stable hyperthyroidism, with 87.88% sensitivity and 81.08% specificity in cross-validation and 80%/75% in testing. In validation, progression to ophthalmopathy was predicted by the model with 70.59% sensitivity and 72.22% specificity, a median of roughly six months before onset. To identify distinguishing TCR V-J signatures, a discovery cohort of about a hundred patients was used, comprising 40 to 45 with Graves' ophthalmopathy and 57 with stable Graves' hyperthyroidism. Prospective prediction of ophthalmopathy was tested in an independent validation cohort consisting of some 18 hyperthyroidism patients and 15 or so patients who later progressed to ophthalmopathy. The approximately 98 discovery patients were randomly divided into training and test sets at a 7:3 ratio. In several Graves' hyperthyroidism patients, the study also compared T-cell repertoires from thyroid tissue with T-cell repertoires from blood. Once sampling was done, hyperthyroidism patients were given methimazole at a starting dose of 30 mg daily, whereas ophthalmopathy patients were given high-dose intravenous methylprednisolone. Libraries were constructed in a second round of multiplex PCR, after which size selection and purification were carried out. Sequencing of the libraries was done on an Illumina HiSeq2000 using paired-end 100 bp reads. SOAPnuke was used to process the raw data, removing reads that contained adapters or uncalled bases, had a mean Phred below 15, or lacked an exact match to the constant primer or identifier. COPE v1.2.5 was used to merge high-quality paired reads, and clonotypes were defined as unique nucleotide sequences. MiTCR v1.1 was used to align the clonotypes against IMGT TRBV, TRBD and TRBJ reference segments. The analysis included only V-J combinations with a frequency above 0.0001, which together covered around 99% of the repertoires. The TCS score was defined as F50 (clonal expansion) divided by E x V (chaos), with BLOSUM62-based TCRdist calculated between CDR3 peptides within each V-J. Welch's t-statistics and random forest reduced just over 500 V-J features to about 12, which were used in a naive Bayes classifier (R e1071). Sample size was not statistically predetermined, and investigators were not blinded to group allocation. The paper describes TCR Vbeta CDR3 sequencing of 135 peripheral blood samples, made up of some 40 ophthalmopathy patients, roughly 80 hyperthyroidism patients and about 17 progressor patients.

The sequencing used peripheral blood mononuclear cells (PBMCs), collected at new diagnosis, from a patient treated with antithyroid drugs. The source of this sequence is a woman between 25 and 40 years old with Graves disease. Donor details come from another sample of the same person, matched by shared clones.

Here the CDR3 is given as CASSPRLAGAHEQYF. The DNA sequence is TGTGCCAGCAGCCCGAGACTAGCGGGAGCTCACGAGCAGTACTTC. Recombination connected TRBV3-1 to TRBJ2-7, with 12 bases in between that match TRBD2. Looking up the germline V gene (reference sequence) yields CDR1 LGHDT and CDR2 YNNKEL. Trimmed from V: 4 bases; trimmed from J: 5 bases; junction bases lacking a gene match: 6. Measured from the cysteine to the phenylalanine, the CDR3 is 15 residues long. Solely the CDR3 DNA is kept, with 45 bases framed from the first base.